This paragraph reports one TCR beta chain. The target antigen is unknown. The V and J ends lost 0 bases and 5 bases respectively, with 10 bases between them. The CDR3 length is 14 residues. Looked up from germline, CDR1 is MNHEY and CDR2 is SVGAGI. TCRdb passed the reads through MiXCR, listing each CDR3 protein once. The sample includes tens of thousands of distinct CDR3 sequences, 25% to 40% of them seen just once. The data belong to a study of T cell repertoires in cytomegalovirus infection. The overall study: From public TCR beta signatures came an indication of both CMV infection and matching HLA type. Regarding the study as a whole: Dominating the ex vivo response were TCR beta clonotypes that were CMV-specific and HLA-C-restricted. Accumulated public TCR beta family frequency recognized individuals carrying CMV together with the relevant HLA.

The sample taken for sequencing was PBMCs, sequenced either directly or after in vitro stimulation (not recorded which). The clonotype was recovered from a human donor in good health (CMV status not recorded). Some clones in this sample may be carry-over from other donors' samples. The J gene is TRBJ1-2, the V gene TRBV6-5, with D possibly being TRBD1 (6 bases). Here the CDR3 DNA reads TGTGCCAGCAGTTACTCCGACAGGATTTATGGCTACACCTTC. It encodes CASSYSDRIYGYTF.